The rows below give T cell receptor beta chains drawn from one sample of a study of T-cell reconstitution after alpha-beta-depleted transplantation in children. TCRdb itself ran the PCR reads through MiXCR, one entry per CDR3 protein. The data contain 330,000 or so distinct CDR3 sequences, around 10% of them seen just once; the ten biggest clones take up less than 8%. The sequencing used PBMCs, collected before TCRalphabeta/CD19-depleted stem cell transplant. These receptors originate from a boy younger than two with acute myeloid leukemia, due to receive a stem cell transplant. Each CDR3 is given with its conserved first and last residue. D genes are given only for firm matches. Expanded clones are given a class, and other clones once, few, many or no size at all.

v_call	clone_size	j_call	d_call	cdr3_aa	cdr3_nt
TRBV3-1	many	TRBJ2-3	TRBD1	CATQTGGDTQYF	TGTGCCACACAAACAGGGGGAGATACGCAGTATTTT
TRBV20-1	many	TRBJ2-1	NA	CSAIGAFSYNEQFF	TGCAGTGCCATTGGTGCGTTCTCCTACAATGAGCAGTTCTTC
TRBV7-2	many	TRBJ2-2	NA	CASSLGAIYTGELFF	TGTGCCAGCAGCTTAGGAGCAATATATACCGGGGAGCTGTTTTTT
TRBV3-1	few	TRBJ2-7	NA	CASSRAPGSSYEQYF	TGTGCCAGCAGCCGAGCGCCAGGGAGTTCCTACGAGCAGTACTTC
TRBV6-5	many	TRBJ2-3	TRBD2	CASSYSGLVRTQYF	TGTGCCAGCAGTTACTCGGGACTAGTACGTACGCAGTATTTT
TRBV11-2	NA	TRBJ2-2	TRBD2	CASSLGWTSGGAVNTGELFF	TGTGCCAGCAGCTTAGGGTGGACTAGCGGGGGGGCTGTGAACACCGGGGAGCTGTTTTTT
TRBV4-2	many	TRBJ2-7	TRBD1	CASSQDRGTGGSYEQYF	TGTGCCAGCAGCCAAGATAGGGGGACAGGGGGCTCCTACGAGCAGTACTTC
TRBV3-1	many	TRBJ2-3	NA	CASSQGQAGTDTQYF	TGTGCCAGCAGCCAAGGGCAGGCCGGCACAGATACGCAGTATTTT
TRBV29-1	NA	TRBJ1-2	NA	CSVEGPGGYGYTF	TGCAGCGTTGAAGGCCCGGGGGGCTATGGCTACACCTTC
TRBV27	many	TRBJ2-7	TRBD1	CASSLPGGYEQYF	TGTGCCAGCAGTTTACCAGGGGGCTACGAGCAGTACTTC
TRBV5-1	many	TRBJ2-2	NA	CASTMMTNTGELFF	TGCGCCAGCACGATGATGACGAACACCGGGGAGCTGTTTTTT
TRBV6-1	NA	TRBJ1-1	TRBD1	CASSPFSRGPVTEAFF	TGTGCCAGCAGTCCCTTCTCCAGGGGGCCGGTCACTGAAGCTTTCTTT
TRBV5-1	many	TRBJ2-2	NA	CASSLGQFANTGELFF	TGCGCCAGCAGCTTAGGACAGTTCGCGAACACCGGGGAGCTGTTTTTT
TRBV5-1	many	TRBJ2-2	NA	CASTGPNTGELFF	TGCGCCAGCACAGGCCCCAACACCGGGGAGCTGTTTTTT
TRBV27	few	TRBJ2-7	TRBD2	CASSLSLAGSSYEQYF	TGTGCCAGCAGTTTATCACTAGCGGGATCCTCCTACGAGCAGTACTTC
TRBV6-1	NA	TRBJ2-2	TRBD2	CASSELGLAATGELFF	TGTGCCAGCAGTGAATTGGGACTAGCAGCCACCGGGGAGCTGTTTTTT
TRBV7-2	many	TRBJ2-1	NA	CASSLGTVAYNEQFF	TGTGCCAGCAGCTTAGGGACAGTTGCCTACAATGAGCAGTTCTTC
TRBV19	NA	TRBJ2-1	TRBD1	CASSPTGGRRNEQFF	TGTGCCAGTAGCCCGACAGGGGGGAGGCGCAATGAGCAGTTCTTC